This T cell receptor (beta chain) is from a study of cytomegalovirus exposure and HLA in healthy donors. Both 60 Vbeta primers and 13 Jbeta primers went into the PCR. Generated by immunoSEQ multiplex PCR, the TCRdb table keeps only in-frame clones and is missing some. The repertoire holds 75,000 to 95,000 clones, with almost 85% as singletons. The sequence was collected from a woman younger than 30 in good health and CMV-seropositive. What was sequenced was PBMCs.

The CDR3 DNA sequence: TGTGCCAGCAGCTTAGATTTCACAGCCTCTAACTATGGCTACACCTTC. Translating gives CASSLDFTASNYGYTF. V is TRBV11-2 and J is TRBJ1-2; D gene unclear. Trimming cost V 0 bases and J 0 bases, with 11 bases left between them. The germline CDR1 and CDR2 sequences are SGHAT and FQNNGV. The CDR3 is made up of 16 amino acids.